This T cell receptor (beta chain) was sequenced during a study of cytomegalovirus exposure and HLA in healthy donors. Overall study context: Genetic ancestry analysis placed under 90% of the 400 or so donors that were genotyped in the Caucasian-associated cluster.

Remarks on this clone: Its antigen is unidentified.

J was trimmed by 0 bases and V by 2 bases; bases with no gene match: 19. This CDR3 region has 22 residues. The germline CDR1 and CDR2 sequences are MDHEN and SYDVKM. Broader study findings: Researchers catalogued some 160 TCR beta chains as cytomegalovirus-associated. Later analysis identified a missense DCLRE1C variant that was linked to TCR beta V- and J-gene trimming.

The primer mix had 60 Vbeta and 13 Jbeta primers. Libraries were prepared by immunoSEQ multiplex PCR; TCRdb keeps only in-frame clonotypes and omits some of them. The repertoire consists of about 130,000 clones, with about four fifths occurring once and the leading ten covering about 4.3%. The sequence was collected from a young man in good health. This chain joins TRBV28 and TRBJ2-1, with 10 bases matching TRBD2. The sequenced sample was PBMCs. For the CDR3, the DNA is TGTGCCAGCAGTTTAAGGTCGGCCCTAGCGGGGGTTACCCCAAGCTCCTACAATGAGCAGTTCTTC. Encoded protein: CASSLRSALAGVTPSSYNEQFF.